This paragraph reports one T cell receptor (beta chain). Its antigen is as yet unknown. PCR employed 60 Vbeta and 13 Jbeta primers. Profiled with immunoSEQ multiplex PCR; TCRdb holds only in-frame clones, not every one. Seen here are about 150,000 clones, around 82% observed once, and the top ten hold 6.6%. The data derive from a study of cytomegalovirus exposure and HLA in healthy donors. Study-level findings and limits: The study designated about 180 TCR beta chains cytomegalovirus-associated. It was confirmed in vitro that three of the CMV-associated chains were specific for CMV antigens. A later analysis showed TCR association rates differing by HLA locus, peaking at DRB1 and lowest at HLA-C.

The germline V gene encodes CDR1 MNHEY and CDR2 SVGAGI. The CDR3 totals 14 residues. Trimming pared 1 base from V and 13 bases from J, leaving 14 bases between. The gene calls are TRBV6-5 and TRBJ1-6; no reliable D call. The sequence derives from a woman between 45 and 60 years old in good health and CMV-seropositive. The sample taken for sequencing was PBMCs. The CDR3 bases are TGTGCCAGCAGTTACTTCGAGCGAGTCCGTCCCCTCCACTTT. Its protein product is CASSYFERVRPLHF.